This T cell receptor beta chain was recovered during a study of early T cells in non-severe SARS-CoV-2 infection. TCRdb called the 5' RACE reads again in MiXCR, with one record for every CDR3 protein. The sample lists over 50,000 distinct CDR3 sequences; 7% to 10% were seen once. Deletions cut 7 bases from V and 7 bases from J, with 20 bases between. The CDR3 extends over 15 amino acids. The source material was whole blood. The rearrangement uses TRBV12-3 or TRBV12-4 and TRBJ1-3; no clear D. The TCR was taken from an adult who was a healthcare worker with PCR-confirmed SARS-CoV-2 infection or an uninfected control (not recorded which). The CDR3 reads CASTFQREVRNTIYF. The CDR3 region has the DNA TGTGCCAGCACCTTCCAGAGGGAGGTTCGGAACACCATATATTTT.